These T cell receptor beta chains were read from a single sample in a study of OX40 agonist ivuxolimab in advanced cancers. Assay: immunoSEQ multiplex PCR; the TCRdb copy retains only in-frame clones and omits some. The table shows 98,000 or so clones, with roughly nine tenths occurring only once. This sample comprised CD4+ or CD8+ T cells sorted from blood, obtained in a trial of the OX40 agonist ivuxolimab. These receptors all come from an adult with an advanced solid tumor such as melanoma, head and neck, liver or kidney cancer. Each CDR3 is given with its conserved first and last residue. Each record gives: D gene, V gene, J gene, clone size, CDR3 protein, CDR3 DNA. D genes are given only for firm matches. Where a row states a size, it is once, few, many or the class of an expanded clone; other rows omit it.

D gene: .
V gene: TRBV6-1
J gene: TRBJ1-1
clone size: .
CDR3 protein: CASIKDGQLNTEAFF
CDR3 DNA: TGTGCCAGCATTAAAGATGGGCAGTTGAACACTGAAGCTTTCTTT

D gene: TRBD1
V gene: TRBV19
J gene: TRBJ2-3
clone size: .
CDR3 protein: CASSVGQPSTDTQYF
CDR3 DNA: TGTGCCAGTAGTGTGGGACAGCCTAGCACAGATACGCAGTATTTT

D gene: TRBD1
V gene: TRBV28
J gene: TRBJ1-2
clone size: once
CDR3 protein: CASSWDRSGYTF
CDR3 DNA: TGTGCCAGCAGTTGGGACAGGAGCGGCTACACCTTC

D gene: .
V gene: TRBV9
J gene: TRBJ2-5
clone size: .
CDR3 protein: CASSVGGAETQYF
CDR3 DNA: TGTGCCAGCAGCGTAGGGGGGGCAGAGACCCAGTACTTC

D gene: .
V gene: TRBV28
J gene: TRBJ1-1
clone size: .
CDR3 protein: CASSLGRFQTDTEAFF
CDR3 DNA: TGTGCCAGCAGTTTAGGGCGATTTCAAACGGACACTGAAGCTTTCTTT

D gene: .
V gene: TRBV4-3
J gene: TRBJ2-5
clone size: .
CDR3 protein: CASSPSGRGETQYF
CDR3 DNA: TGCGCCAGCAGCCCCTCCGGCCGGGGTGAGACCCAGTACTTC

D gene: TRBD1
V gene: TRBV19
J gene: TRBJ1-1
clone size: few
CDR3 protein: CATTGEGTEAFF
CDR3 DNA: TGTGCCACGACAGGGGAAGGAACTGAAGCTTTCTTT

D gene: .
V gene: TRBV7-2
J gene: TRBJ2-3
clone size: .
CDR3 protein: CASSPIGQTSTDTQYF
CDR3 DNA: TGTGCCAGCAGCCCTATCGGACAGACTAGCACAGATACGCAGTATTTT

D gene: .
V gene: TRBV5-6
J gene: TRBJ1-3
clone size: .
CDR3 protein: CASSPWESGRTIYF
CDR3 DNA: TGTGCCAGCAGCCCTTGGGAGTCGGGACGCACCATATATTTT

D gene: TRBD2
V gene: TRBV7-9
J gene: TRBJ2-1
clone size: once
CDR3 protein: CASRAASGPSSYNEQFF
CDR3 DNA: TGTGCCAGCAGGGCGGCTAGCGGGCCTAGCTCCTACAATGAGCAGTTCTTC

D gene: TRBD2
V gene: TRBV6-4
J gene: TRBJ2-3
clone size: .
CDR3 protein: CASSFLAGGRDTQYF
CDR3 DNA: TGTGCCAGCAGCTTTCTAGCGGGAGGGCGTGATACGCAGTATTTT

D gene: TRBD2
V gene: TRBV29-1
J gene: TRBJ2-1
clone size: .
CDR3 protein: CSAAGTSGSQSEQFF
CDR3 DNA: TGCAGCGCTGCCGGGACTAGCGGCTCCCAGAGTGAGCAGTTCTTC

D gene: TRBD2
V gene: TRBV6-1
J gene: TRBJ2-2
clone size: .
CDR3 protein: CASSEGRSGRAPPWTGELFF
CDR3 DNA: TGTGCCAGCAGTGAAGGAAGAAGCGGGAGGGCCCCCCCCTGGACCGGGGAGCTGTTTTTT

D gene: .
V gene: TRBV28
J gene: TRBJ1-5
clone size: .
CDR3 protein: CASSNRVVGLNQPQHF
CDR3 DNA: TGTGCCAGCAGTAACAGGGTAGTCGGTTTAAACCAGCCCCAGCATTTT

D gene: TRBD1
V gene: TRBV28
J gene: TRBJ1-4
clone size: .
CDR3 protein: CASSLDRGREKLFF
CDR3 DNA: TGTGCCAGCAGTTTGGACAGGGGGCGGGAAAAACTGTTTTTT

D gene: .
V gene: TRBV14
J gene: TRBJ1-2
clone size: once
CDR3 protein: CASSHEGRRPNYGYTF
CDR3 DNA: TGTGCCAGCAGCCATGAGGGGAGACGTCCTAACTATGGCTACACCTTC

D gene: TRBD1
V gene: TRBV28
J gene: TRBJ1-2
clone size: .
CDR3 protein: CASSLTPQGARGYTF
CDR3 DNA: TGTGCCAGCAGTCTCACACCGCAGGGGGCAAGGGGCTACACCTTC

D gene: TRBD2
V gene: TRBV5-1
J gene: TRBJ2-1
clone size: .
CDR3 protein: CASSLSGSIGNEQFF
CDR3 DNA: TGCGCCAGCAGCCTTAGCGGGAGTATCGGCAATGAGCAGTTCTTC

D gene: .
V gene: TRBV28
J gene: TRBJ2-5
clone size: .
CDR3 protein: CASTPPAGKTQYF
CDR3 DNA: TGTGCCAGCACCCCCCCGGCAGGGAAGACCCAGTACTTC

D gene: .
V gene: TRBV28
J gene: TRBJ2-1
clone size: .
CDR3 protein: CASSLYGGPAYNEQFF
CDR3 DNA: TGTGCCAGCAGTTTATACGGCGGACCTGCCTACAATGAGCAGTTCTTC

D gene: TRBD1
V gene: TRBV6-5
J gene: TRBJ1-1
clone size: .
CDR3 protein: CASSYSGQGGTEAFF
CDR3 DNA: TGTGCCAGCAGTTACTCCGGACAGGGTGGCACTGAAGCTTTCTTT

D gene: TRBD2
V gene: TRBV27
J gene: TRBJ2-1
clone size: .
CDR3 protein: CASSLYGRVYEQFF
CDR3 DNA: TGTGCCAGCAGTTTATACGGGAGGGTCTATGAGCAGTTCTTC

D gene: .
V gene: TRBV18
J gene: TRBJ1-1
clone size: .
CDR3 protein: CASSPENRADTEAFF
CDR3 DNA: TGTGCCAGCTCACCGGAGAACAGGGCGGACACTGAAGCTTTCTTT

D gene: .
V gene: TRBV4-2
J gene: TRBJ2-1
clone size: .
CDR3 protein: CASSQERDSLYNEQFF
CDR3 DNA: TGTGCCAGCAGCCAAGAAAGAGACAGCCTCTACAATGAGCAGTTCTTC

D gene: .
V gene: TRBV19
J gene: TRBJ2-5
clone size: .
CDR3 protein: CASSMPGTTQYF
CDR3 DNA: TGTGCCAGTAGTATGCCCGGGACGACCCAGTACTTC

D gene: .
V gene: TRBV25-1
J gene: TRBJ1-1
clone size: .
CDR3 protein: CASSGNTVNTEAFF
CDR3 DNA: TGTGCCAGCAGTGGTAACACCGTGAACACTGAAGCTTTCTTT

D gene: .
V gene: TRBV5-4
J gene: TRBJ2-3
clone size: .
CDR3 protein: CASSLTTGDTQYF
CDR3 DNA: TGTGCCAGCAGCTTGACTACGGGAGATACGCAGTATTTT

D gene: TRBD1
V gene: TRBV4-2
J gene: TRBJ1-2
clone size: .
CDR3 protein: CASSQGTGGYGYTF
CDR3 DNA: TGTGCCAGCAGCCAAGGGACAGGGGGCTATGGCTACACCTTC

D gene: TRBD2
V gene: TRBV18
J gene: TRBJ2-5
clone size: .
CDR3 protein: CASSPESGRGETQYF
CDR3 DNA: TGTGCCAGCTCACCAGAAAGCGGGAGGGGAGAGACCCAGTACTTC

D gene: .
V gene: TRBV7-9
J gene: TRBJ1-5
clone size: .
CDR3 protein: CASSASSEGLAQPQHF
CDR3 DNA: TGTGCCAGCAGCGCTTCCTCCGAGGGGCTAGCTCAGCCCCAGCATTTT

D gene: TRBD1
V gene: TRBV5-8
J gene: TRBJ1-2
clone size: .
CDR3 protein: CASRLTGGVNYGYTF
CDR3 DNA: TGTGCCAGCAGGCTTACAGGGGGCGTTAACTATGGCTACACCTTC

D gene: .
V gene: TRBV11-1
J gene: TRBJ1-1
clone size: .
CDR3 protein: CASSLDRDRSTEAFF
CDR3 DNA: TGTGCCAGCAGCTTAGACCGGGACCGTAGCACTGAAGCTTTCTTT

D gene: .
V gene: TRBV2
J gene: TRBJ2-2
clone size: .
CDR3 protein: CASAWGEIPGELFF
CDR3 DNA: TGTGCCAGCGCCTGGGGGGAGATCCCCGGGGAGCTGTTTTTT

D gene: .
V gene: TRBV19
J gene: TRBJ1-2
clone size: once
CDR3 protein: CASSVDWNYGYTF
CDR3 DNA: TGTGCCAGTAGTGTGGACTGGAACTATGGCTACACCTTC

D gene: .
V gene: TRBV6-5
J gene: TRBJ1-1
clone size: .
CDR3 protein: CASSYSYVFF
CDR3 DNA: TGTGCCAGCAGTTACTCCTATGTTTTCTTT

D gene: TRBD2
V gene: TRBV7-3
J gene: TRBJ2-1
clone size: .
CDR3 protein: CASSPGLAGYNEQFF
CDR3 DNA: TGTGCCAGCAGCCCGGGACTAGCGGGGTACAATGAGCAGTTCTTC

D gene: TRBD2
V gene: TRBV5-8
J gene: TRBJ2-1
clone size: .
CDR3 protein: CASSKPQREGYNEQFF
CDR3 DNA: TGTGCCAGCAGCAAACCCCAGCGGGAAGGGTACAATGAGCAGTTCTTC

D gene: .
V gene: TRBV19
J gene: TRBJ1-5
clone size: .
CDR3 protein: CASIGQGNQPQHF
CDR3 DNA: TGTGCCAGTATTGGTCAGGGGAATCAGCCCCAGCATTTT

D gene: TRBD1
V gene: TRBV28
J gene: TRBJ1-1
clone size: .
CDR3 protein: CASSFRGLRNTEAFF
CDR3 DNA: TGTGCCAGCAGTTTTAGGGGGCTTAGGAACACTGAAGCTTTCTTT

D gene: .
V gene: TRBV7-2
J gene: TRBJ2-1
clone size: .
CDR3 protein: CASSPNVGRARNNEQFF
CDR3 DNA: TGTGCCAGCAGCCCCAACGTTGGACGGGCTAGAAACAATGAGCAGTTCTTC

D gene: TRBD2
V gene: TRBV6-5
J gene: TRBJ2-1
clone size: .
CDR3 protein: CASSSGSDDEQFF
CDR3 DNA: TGTGCCAGCAGTAGCGGGAGTGACGATGAGCAGTTCTTC

D gene: .
V gene: TRBV6-5
J gene: TRBJ2-7
clone size: .
CDR3 protein: CASSPDSSRSYEQYF
CDR3 DNA: TGTGCCAGCAGCCCCGACTCTTCCCGCTCCTACGAGCAGTACTTC

D gene: .
V gene: TRBV2
J gene: TRBJ1-5
clone size: .
CDR3 protein: CASSDADSNQPQHF
CDR3 DNA: TGTGCCAGCAGTGACGCGGATAGCAATCAGCCCCAGCATTTT

D gene: .
V gene: TRBV28
J gene: TRBJ1-5
clone size: .
CDR3 protein: CASSSSRQPQHF
CDR3 DNA: TGTGCCAGCAGTTCCAGTCGTCAGCCCCAGCATTTT

D gene: .
V gene: TRBV30
J gene: TRBJ2-2
clone size: .
CDR3 protein: CAWSQQGPNTGELFF
CDR3 DNA: TGTGCCTGGAGTCAACAGGGACCTAACACCGGGGAGCTGTTTTTT

D gene: .
V gene: TRBV14
J gene: TRBJ2-2
clone size: once
CDR3 protein: CASSSDRQANTGELFF
CDR3 DNA: TGTGCCAGCAGCTCTGACCGACAGGCGAACACCGGGGAGCTGTTTTTT

D gene: .
V gene: TRBV6-6
J gene: TRBJ2-5
clone size: .
CDR3 protein: CASSSPRELETQYF
CDR3 DNA: TGTGCCAGCAGTTCCCCCCGGGAGCTGGAGACCCAGTACTTC

D gene: .
V gene: TRBV6-1
J gene: TRBJ1-1
clone size: .
CDR3 protein: CASRRDTWAFF
CDR3 DNA: TGTGCCAGCAGAAGAGACACTTGGGCTTTCTTT